This T cell receptor beta chain derives from a study of cytomegalovirus exposure and HLA in healthy donors. V lost 3 bases to trimming and J lost 1 base; unmatched junction nucleotides: 5. The germline CDR1 and CDR2 sequences are SNHLY and FYNNEI. This CDR3 has 15 amino acids. General observations from the study: One variant, a missense change in DCLRE1C, was linked in a later analysis to TCR beta V- and J-gene trimming. TCR beta sequences reportedly predicted most subjects' HLA-A and HLA-B alleles accurately. Most of the TCR beta V segments (in an earlier analysis) were productive either about 87% or about 30% of the time. The availability of immune exposure information extended only to CMV serostatus.

Primers: 60 Vbeta forward and 13 Jbeta reverse. The method was immunoSEQ multiplex PCR; TCRdb's version includes in-frame clones alone and lacks a portion of them. The sample has around 130,000 clones, around 81% seen once. As regards this clone: As yet, its antigen is unknown.

This TCR derives from a woman in her thirties or forties in good health and CMV-seronegative. Sequenced sample: PBMCs. V gene TRBV2 combines with J gene TRBJ1-1, with TRBD1 identical over 7 bases. The CDR3: CASSERQGSNTEAFF. DNA of the CDR3: TGTGCCAGCAGTGAGAGACAGGGCTCGAACACTGAAGCTTTCTTT.